Listed here is a single TCR beta chain. It lacks a known antigen. At one boundary the junction diverges from the germline segment, which might be a read error. The data derive from a study of tumor and adjacent non-tumor tissue in lung cancer (dated by TCRdb to the late 2010s). For the study in its entirety: By cancer type, the cohort comprised eleven to twelve adenocarcinoma patients, a couple of squamous cell carcinoma patients and 1 small cell lung cancer patient. Ages among the 15 or so patients ranged from roughly 31 to 85 years, there were roughly 10 men and 5 women, and disease was at TNM stage I to III. In total, sequencing yielded over 95 million productive TCRbeta reads, which works out to an average of around 4.2 million reads per sample. The study compared bulk TCRbeta repertoires from lung tumor tissue and matched distant non-tumor lung tissue of some 15 lung cancer patients. For each patient, one tumor sample and one normal lung sample were taken, giving roughly 30 paired specimens that underwent TCRbeta CDR3 sequencing. The paper as a whole reports these results and caveats: Significantly higher TCR diversity was found in younger patients, and higher tumor TCR diversity was associated with shorter overall and disease-free survival. The top 100 clones accounted for a significantly larger cumulative portion of the repertoire in normal lung than in tumor tissue. Tumor tissue showed significantly greater TCR diversity (inverse Simpson) than normal lung tissue (approximately 430 vs 150, P = 0.0075, Mann-Whitney U test). Neither the sequencing platform nor unique molecular identifiers are mentioned in the methods. The cohort had only approximately 16 patients, and the authors noted that larger samples and more detailed clinical data are needed. Peripheral blood was not sequenced, so blood TCRbeta repertoires were not examined in the lung cancer patients of the study.

RNA was isolated from bulk, unsorted tissue, and RNA quality was assessed with a NanoDrop ND-1000 and an Agilent 2100. The donors were newly diagnosed lung cancer patients admitted for thoracic surgery in China from August to November 2014 who had not received prior chemotherapy. Anyone who had undergone radiotherapy or chemotherapy before, or who had another cancer at the same time, was left out of the study. Surgical tissue pieces of about 1-2.3 cm3 were preserved in RNAlater solution and stored at -80 °C until use. The germline V gene (reference sequence) sets CDR1 to DFQATT and CDR2 to SNEGSKA. Counted from cysteine to phenylalanine, this CDR3 has 16 amino acids. The kept DNA is CDR3 alone, 48 bases in frame from the first base. Receptor libraries were prepared by multiplex PCR. Data came from an Illumina HiSeq 2500. TCRbeta libraries were constructed through three rounds of nested PCR with primers (Table S4) according to protocols modified from ARM-PCR. PCR products of 200-500 bp were gel-excised and purified with the QIAquick gel extraction kit before sequencing. The paper's data handling went like this. Trimmomatic was used to clean the reads, FLASH merged the cleaned reads into complete CDR3 sequences, and MiTCR assigned the sequences to V(D)J germline segments. VDJtools was used to compute clonal diversity as the inverse Simpson's index. In-frame sequences lacking a premature stop codon were counted as productive reads. Clones were called with MiXCR by TCRdb after fastp trimmed the public reads at Q25, and only in-frame beta chains were retained. Each CDR3 protein gets just one entry, which takes the most common genes and DNA from the rows behind it. The authors' filters were not applied to this entry. Across this sample there are about 200,000 distinct CDR3 sequences, with 71% seen only once. The ten largest clonotypes hold about 23% of the sample.

The chain employs TRBV20-1 and TRBJ1-6, with an unclear D gene assignment. The source material was lung tumor tissue. This clonotype originated in a man between 60 and 75 years old with non-small cell lung cancer. The nucleotide sequence reads TGCAGTGGTAGAGATCCCACGAGCTCCTATAATTCAGCCCTCCACTTT. It codes for CSGRDPTSSYNSALHF.